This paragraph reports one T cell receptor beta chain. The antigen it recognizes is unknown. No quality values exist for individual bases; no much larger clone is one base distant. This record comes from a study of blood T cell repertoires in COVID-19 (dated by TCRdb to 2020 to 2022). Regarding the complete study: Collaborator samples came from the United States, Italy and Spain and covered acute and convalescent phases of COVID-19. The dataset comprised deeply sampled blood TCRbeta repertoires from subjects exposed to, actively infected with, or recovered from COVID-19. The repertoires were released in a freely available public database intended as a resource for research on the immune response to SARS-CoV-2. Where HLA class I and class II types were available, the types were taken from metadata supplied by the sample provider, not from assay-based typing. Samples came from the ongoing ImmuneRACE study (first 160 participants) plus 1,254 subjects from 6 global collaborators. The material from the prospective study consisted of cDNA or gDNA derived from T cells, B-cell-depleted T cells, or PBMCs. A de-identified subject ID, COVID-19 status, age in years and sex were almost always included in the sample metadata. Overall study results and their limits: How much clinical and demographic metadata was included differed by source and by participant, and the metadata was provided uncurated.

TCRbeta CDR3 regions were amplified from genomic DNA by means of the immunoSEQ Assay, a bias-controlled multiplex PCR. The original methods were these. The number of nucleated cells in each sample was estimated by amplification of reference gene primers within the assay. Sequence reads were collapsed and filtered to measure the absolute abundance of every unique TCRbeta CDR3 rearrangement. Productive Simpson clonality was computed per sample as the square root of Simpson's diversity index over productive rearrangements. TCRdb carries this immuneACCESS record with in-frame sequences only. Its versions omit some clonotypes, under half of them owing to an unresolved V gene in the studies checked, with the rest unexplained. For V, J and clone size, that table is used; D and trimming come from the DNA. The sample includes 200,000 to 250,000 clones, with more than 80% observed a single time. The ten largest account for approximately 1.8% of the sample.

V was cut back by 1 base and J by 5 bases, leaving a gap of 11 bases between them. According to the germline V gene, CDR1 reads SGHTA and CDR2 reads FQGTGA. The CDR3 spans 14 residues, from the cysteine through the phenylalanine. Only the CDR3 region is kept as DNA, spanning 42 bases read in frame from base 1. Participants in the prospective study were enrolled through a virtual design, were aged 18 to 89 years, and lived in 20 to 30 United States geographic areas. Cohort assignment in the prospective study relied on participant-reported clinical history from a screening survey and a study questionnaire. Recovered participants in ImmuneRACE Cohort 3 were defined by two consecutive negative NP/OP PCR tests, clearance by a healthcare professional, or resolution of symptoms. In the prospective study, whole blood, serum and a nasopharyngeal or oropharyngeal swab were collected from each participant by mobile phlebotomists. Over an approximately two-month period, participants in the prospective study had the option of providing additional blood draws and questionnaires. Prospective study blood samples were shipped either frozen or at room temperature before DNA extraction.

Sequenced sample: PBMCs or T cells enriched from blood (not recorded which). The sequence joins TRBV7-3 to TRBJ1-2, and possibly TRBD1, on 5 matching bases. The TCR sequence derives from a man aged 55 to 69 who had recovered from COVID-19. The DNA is TGTGCCAGCAGCTTAAACGCAGGGTTATATGGCTACACCTTC. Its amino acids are CASSLNAGLYGYTF. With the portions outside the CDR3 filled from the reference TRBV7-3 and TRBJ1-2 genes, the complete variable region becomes GAGVSQTPSNKVTEKGKYVELRCDPISGHTALYWYRQSLGQGPEFLIYFQGTGAADDSGLPNDRFFAVRPEGSVSTLKIQRTERGDSAVYLCASSLNAGLYGYTFGSGTRLTVV.